The rows below give T cell receptor beta chains drawn from one sample of a study of technical replicates of blood from several donors. The repertoire was sequenced with immunoSEQ multiplex PCR; TCRdb's copy has only in-frame clones and lacks some. The sample includes about 84,000 clones, about 92% of them seen just once. Material: T cells isolated from PBMCs. The receptors here all came from a human donor in good health. Each CDR3 is given with its conserved first and last residue. Each record gives: J gene, V gene, clone size, D gene, CDR3 protein. The D gene is left open where the match is weak. Clone sizes are given selectively: once, few, many, or a class where the clone is expanded.

J gene: TRBJ1-1
V gene: TRBV4-1
clone size: few
D gene: -
CDR3 protein: CASSQIGVGTEAFF

J gene: TRBJ2-5
V gene: TRBV6-5
clone size: -
D gene: TRBD2
CDR3 protein: CASSYGLAGQETQYF

J gene: TRBJ2-6
V gene: TRBV2
clone size: -
D gene: -
CDR3 protein: CASSEAREGTLWYGANVLTF

J gene: TRBJ2-7
V gene: TRBV18
clone size: -
D gene: TRBD2
CDR3 protein: CASSRTSGSSYEQYF

J gene: TRBJ2-1
V gene: TRBV6-5
clone size: -
D gene: -
CDR3 protein: CASSSYRGGKNEQFF

J gene: TRBJ2-7
V gene: TRBV6-1
clone size: -
D gene: TRBD1
CDR3 protein: CASSVTGVYEQYF

J gene: TRBJ2-2
V gene: TRBV7-8
clone size: -
D gene: TRBD2
CDR3 protein: CASSPTWTSVNTGELFF

J gene: TRBJ1-1
V gene: TRBV5-1
clone size: few
D gene: -
CDR3 protein: CASSLGFRAMNTEAFF

J gene: TRBJ1-5
V gene: TRBV5-8
clone size: -
D gene: -
CDR3 protein: CASSLGNRNQPQHF

J gene: TRBJ2-5
V gene: TRBV28
clone size: -
D gene: -
CDR3 protein: CASSPWGSQETQYF

J gene: TRBJ2-7
V gene: TRBV5-1
clone size: -
D gene: TRBD2
CDR3 protein: CASSGGGATYEQYF

J gene: TRBJ1-1
V gene: TRBV6-6
clone size: -
D gene: TRBD1
CDR3 protein: CASNDRGQGTEAFF

J gene: TRBJ2-3
V gene: TRBV4-2
clone size: -
D gene: TRBD2
CDR3 protein: CASSQGLRGGPDTQYF

J gene: TRBJ1-4
V gene: TRBV15
clone size: -
D gene: TRBD1
CDR3 protein: CATSRGAQGFNEKLFF

J gene: TRBJ2-3
V gene: TRBV11-3
clone size: -
D gene: TRBD2
CDR3 protein: CASSLGLGTSIADTQYF

J gene: TRBJ2-5
V gene: TRBV18
clone size: -
D gene: TRBD2
CDR3 protein: CASSPGGNLETQYF

J gene: TRBJ2-3
V gene: TRBV5-6
clone size: -
D gene: -
CDR3 protein: CASSLSGSTDTQYF

J gene: TRBJ1-2
V gene: TRBV4-1
clone size: -
D gene: -
CDR3 protein: CASSPLRTGPTNYGYTF

J gene: TRBJ2-7
V gene: TRBV7-2
clone size: -
D gene: TRBD1
CDR3 protein: CASRLPGQGSYEQYF

J gene: TRBJ2-2
V gene: TRBV30
clone size: -
D gene: -
CDR3 protein: CAWKGGANTGELFF

J gene: TRBJ2-2
V gene: TRBV28
clone size: -
D gene: -
CDR3 protein: CASRTQTNTGELFF

J gene: TRBJ2-7
V gene: TRBV7-8
clone size: once
D gene: -
CDR3 protein: CASSPGAEQYF

J gene: TRBJ1-4
V gene: TRBV7-9
clone size: -
D gene: TRBD1
CDR3 protein: CASSLQGAEKLFF

J gene: TRBJ2-2
V gene: TRBV5-4
clone size: -
D gene: -
CDR3 protein: CASSLDGSRDTGELFF

J gene: TRBJ1-1
V gene: TRBV6-5
clone size: -
D gene: TRBD1
CDR3 protein: CASSPGGRPLEAFF

J gene: TRBJ2-2
V gene: TRBV4-1
clone size: -
D gene: -
CDR3 protein: CASSQDSRFFNTGELFF

J gene: TRBJ2-7
V gene: TRBV5-1
clone size: -
D gene: TRBD2
CDR3 protein: CASSLKEIRLAGAKYEQYF

J gene: TRBJ2-1
V gene: TRBV19
clone size: -
D gene: TRBD2
CDR3 protein: CASSIELAGPYEQFF

J gene: TRBJ2-5
V gene: TRBV7-6
clone size: -
D gene: -
CDR3 protein: CASSLASLGALKETQYF

J gene: TRBJ2-7
V gene: TRBV7-2
clone size: once
D gene: -
CDR3 protein: CASSPTERDEQYF

J gene: TRBJ2-5
V gene: TRBV11-3
clone size: few
D gene: -
CDR3 protein: CASSLRENLETQYF

J gene: TRBJ2-7
V gene: TRBV6-4
clone size: -
D gene: -
CDR3 protein: CASSLRDSPRSYEQYF

J gene: TRBJ1-1
V gene: TRBV18
clone size: -
D gene: -
CDR3 protein: CASSGMGDTEAFF

J gene: TRBJ2-1
V gene: TRBV18
clone size: -
D gene: TRBD2
CDR3 protein: CASSPIGLDEQFF

J gene: TRBJ2-3
V gene: TRBV20-1
clone size: -
D gene: -
CDR3 protein: CSATYADTQYF

J gene: TRBJ1-5
V gene: TRBV5-6
clone size: -
D gene: -
CDR3 protein: CASSLHGDRYNQPQHF

J gene: TRBJ1-5
V gene: TRBV9
clone size: -
D gene: -
CDR3 protein: CASSGGRSNQPQHF

J gene: TRBJ1-4
V gene: TRBV15
clone size: -
D gene: TRBD1
CDR3 protein: CATSRRTGPNEKLFF

J gene: TRBJ2-7
V gene: TRBV10-3
clone size: -
D gene: TRBD1
CDR3 protein: CAIGASGTGLGEQYF

J gene: TRBJ1-5
V gene: TRBV18
clone size: -
D gene: -
CDR3 protein: CASSLSPGSNQPQHF

J gene: TRBJ2-3
V gene: TRBV7-7
clone size: once
D gene: -
CDR3 protein: CASSERWGGQADTQYF

J gene: TRBJ2-7
V gene: TRBV7-8
clone size: once
D gene: TRBD2
CDR3 protein: CASSLRATSSHEQYF

J gene: TRBJ1-2
V gene: TRBV19
clone size: few
D gene: -
CDR3 protein: CASRQEPTNYGYTF

J gene: TRBJ2-7
V gene: TRBV5-4
clone size: -
D gene: -
CDR3 protein: CASSFGESSYEQYF

J gene: TRBJ1-3
V gene: TRBV30
clone size: -
D gene: -
CDR3 protein: CAWSVLGEGESRSGNTIYF

J gene: TRBJ1-5
V gene: TRBV7-9
clone size: -
D gene: -
CDR3 protein: CASSLYGAGGGQPQHF

J gene: TRBJ1-2
V gene: TRBV19
clone size: -
D gene: -
CDR3 protein: CASSTPLLQGRDGYTF

J gene: TRBJ2-7
V gene: TRBV9
clone size: once
D gene: -
CDR3 protein: CASSSDGGEQYF

J gene: TRBJ2-1
V gene: TRBV19
clone size: -
D gene: TRBD2
CDR3 protein: CASSITGTGTSGYNEQFF